These 25 T cell receptor beta chains came from one sample sequenced in a study of control samples from healthy donors and cancer patients. Using immunoSEQ multiplex PCR, the repertoire was profiled, and TCRdb retains in-frame clones only, with some absent. The repertoire has tens of thousands of clones, about 80% of them found once; the top ten carry 10%. Sequenced input: blood. Receptors were obtained from a man between 65 and 85 years old in good health.

The chain links TRBV18 to TRBJ1-1, with 7 bases matching TRBD1. The CDR3 runs 15 residues. V trimming: 6 bases; J trimming: 1 base; junction bases outside the gene matches: 8. Germline lookup yields CDR1 KGHSH and CDR2 LQKENI. The CDR3 coding sequence is TGTGCCAGCTCGCCAAACTACAGGGGGAACACTGAAGCTTTCTTT. It codes for CASSPNYRGNTEAFF. Full variable domain (missing parts from reference TRBV18 and TRBJ1-1): NAGVMQNPRHLVRRRGQEARLRCSPMKGHSHVYWYRQLPEEGLKFMVYLQKENIIDESGMPKERFSAEFPKEGPSILRIQQVVRGDSAAYFCASSPNYRGNTEAFFGQGTRLTVV.

The genes are TRBV10-1 and TRBJ2-1, with D perhaps TRBD1 or TRBD2 (6 bases each). Trimming left V 2 bases short and J 9 bases short, with 11 bases between. The germline gives CDR1 WNHNN, CDR2 SYGVQD (reference sequence). The CDR3 is 13 amino acids. CDR3 nucleotide sequence: TGCGCCAGCAGTGAGATCAGGGGAGGTGAGCAGTTCTTC. Translated: CASSEIRGGEQFF.

About this clone itself: Other nucleotide sequences in the sample specify the same CDR3. The rearrangement joins TRBV28 to TRBJ2-7; no firm D call. The CDR3 is 13 amino acids. V was clipped by 2 bases and J by 3 bases, with 8 bases between them. Germline V lookup: CDR1 MDHEN, CDR2 SYDVKM. CDR3 nucleotides: TGTGCCAGCAGTTTAGGGATACACTACGAGCAGTACTTC. This codes for CASSLGIHYEQYF.

The V call is TRBV18, the J call TRBJ2-2; 8 bases line up with TRBD1. The V gene's germline CDR1 is KGHSH and CDR2 LQKENI. CDR3 length equals 16 residues. V was clipped by 3 bases and J by 6 bases; unmatched bases: 9. CDR3 region: CASSPYGQGRAGELFF. In DNA, the CDR3 is TGTGCCAGCTCACCTTACGGACAGGGTAGAGCCGGGGAGCTGTTTTTT.

Written as DNA, the CDR3 is TGTGCTAGTGGTTGGGCAGGACCTTCTGGGGCCAACGTCCTGACTTTC. It yields the protein CASGWAGPSGANVLTF. V usage is TRBV12-5 and J usage is TRBJ2-6, with unresolved D. The CDR3 totals 16 residues. Germline V gene data show CDR1 as LGHNT and CDR2 as FRNRAP. Trimming removed 4 bases at V and 1 base at J, with 11 bases between.

Relative to its sample, this clone is medium-sized (0.01 to 0.1%). V and J are TRBV3-1 (or the pseudogene TRBV3-2) and TRBJ2-2; D is undetermined. Trimming removed 4 bases at V and 6 bases at J, with 9 bases between. Germline V gives CDR1 LGHDT, CDR2 YNNKEL (reference sequence). The CDR3 has 13 amino acids. The CDR3: CASSLFLAGELFF. The CDR3 DNA reads TGTGCCAGCAGCCTTTTTCTGGCCGGGGAGCTGTTTTTT.

This clone was detected once. The chain couples TRBV4-2 to TRBJ2-1, with 7 positions matching TRBD2. This CDR3 has 18 amino acids. J was trimmed by 1 base and V by 0 bases; bases with no gene match: 9. Germline lookup yields CDR1 LGHNA and CDR2 YNFKEQ. CDR3 sequence reads: CASSQDTVAGLSYNEQFF. In DNA, the CDR3 is TGTGCCAGCAGCCAAGATACGGTAGCGGGCTTATCCTACAATGAGCAGTTCTTC.

The chain carries TRBV29-1 and TRBJ2-5; 10 bases align to TRBD1. This CDR3 region has 15 residues. The germline gives CDR1 SQVTM, CDR2 ANQGSEA. V lost 0 bases and J lost 6; bases outside the gene matches: 7. CDR3 in DNA: TGCAGCGTTGAAGATCAGGGGACAGGGGTGAAGACCCAGTACTTC. Its translation: CSVEDQGTGVKTQYF.

There are a few counts of this clone. This chain joins TRBV7-6 and TRBJ2-1; TRBD1 matches 8 bases. Germline V lookup: CDR1 SGHVS, CDR2 FNYEAQ. The V gene end was trimmed by 4 bases and the J gene end by 4 bases; junction bases not matched to a gene: 6. This CDR3 spans 15 amino acids. This CDR3 is CASSYDRGKYNEQFF. The CDR3 bases are TGTGCCAGCAGCTATGACAGGGGAAAATACAATGAGCAGTTCTTC.

This chain connects TRBV7-2 to TRBJ1-1, with TRBD1 as a possible D gene (5 bases). This CDR3 comprises 14 residues. CDR1 is SGHTA and CDR2 is FQGNSA in the germline V gene. V was shortened by 5 bases and J by 5 bases, with 15 bases between the two germline ends. CDR3 coding DNA: TGTGCCAGCAGCCTCGAGCGGGGGGGAACTGAAGCTTTCTTT. This codes for CASSLERGGTEAFF.

The chain employs TRBV6-6 and TRBJ2-7; D gene uncertain. Germline lookup yields CDR1 MNHNY and CDR2 SVGAGI (reference sequence). This CDR3 region has 12 residues. V lost 7 bases and J 2 bases, leaving 9 bases between the germline ends. The CDR3 sequence: CASIGGPYEQYF. CDR3 DNA sequence: TGTGCCAGCATAGGCGGTCCCTACGAGCAGTACTTC.

CDR3 bases: TGTGCCAGCAGCTTACAGGGGTATCAGCCCCAGCATTTT. Residues: CASSLQGYQPQHF. The rearrangement uses TRBV5-5 and TRBJ1-5; 7 bases map to TRBD1. CDR1 is SGHKS, CDR2 YYEKEE, per germline (reference sequence). Trimming at V came to 2 bases and at J to 5 bases, leaving 1 base not matched to a gene. CDR3 size: 13 residues.

The chain's CDR3 is CASSSGQGKSGYGYTF. CDR3 bases: TGTGCCAGCAGTTCGGGACAGGGGAAGAGTGGCTATGGCTACACCTTC. V and J are TRBV6-6 and TRBJ1-2; 10 bases agree with TRBD1. This CDR3 region has 16 residues. Looked up from germline, CDR1 is MNHNY and CDR2 is SVGAGI (reference sequence). J lost 4 bases, V lost 4 bases, and 9 bases had no gene match.

V and J are TRBV7-8 and TRBJ1-1; TRBD1 might be the D (6 bases). This CDR3 contains 16 residues. Trimming took 2 bases from V and 4 from J, leaving 17 bases between them. Germline CDR1 SGHVS, CDR2 FQNEAQ. The DNA of the CDR3 is TGTGCCAGCAGCTTACCCGGGGGACAAAGGAGCACTGAAGCTTTCTTT. This encodes CASSLPGGQRSTEAFF. Based on the CDR3 plus reference TRBV7-8 and TRBJ1-1, the full variable domain is GAGVSQSPRYKVAKRGQDVALRCDPISGHVSLFWYQQALGQGPEFLTYFQNEAQLDKSGLPSDRFFAERPEGSVSTLKIQRTQQEDSAVYLCASSLPGGQRSTEAFFGQGTRLTVV.

The genes are TRBV18 and TRBJ1-6; D perhaps matches TRBD1 (6 bases). Germline CDR1 KGHSH, CDR2 LQKENI. V lost 8 bases, J lost 15 bases, and 14 bases lay in between. CDR3 length: 11 amino acids. The CDR3 coding sequence is TGTGCCAGCCAGGGCGGACAGCTCCTCCACTTT. It encodes CASQGGQLLHF.

The rearrangement uses TRBV6-5 and TRBJ2-5; D is undetermined. Germline V gene sequence: CDR1 MNHEY, CDR2 SVGAGI. The CDR3 extends over 15 amino acids. V dropped 7 bases and J dropped 4 bases, with 19 bases sitting between them. The CDR3 here is CASTPSDRVGETQYF. The CDR3 bases are TGTGCCAGCACCCCGTCGGACCGAGTCGGAGAGACCCAGTACTTC.

The CDR3 region has the DNA TGTGCCAGCAGCCGACACAATGAGCAGTTCTTC. Its protein is CASSRHNEQFF. The chain uses TRBV11-3 and TRBJ2-1; D remains ambiguous. V was shortened by 5 bases and J by 5 bases, with 4 bases between the two germline ends. Germline loops: CDR1 SGHNT, CDR2 YENEEA. The CDR3 sequence is 11 residues long.

This clone was seen a single time. The rearrangement links TRBV6-5 to TRBJ2-1; D may be TRBD2 (5 bases). CDR3 length: 14 amino acids. Trimming cost V 3 bases and J 7 bases, with 13 bases left between them. Germline lookup yields CDR1 MNHEY and CDR2 SVGAGI. CDR3 bases: TGTGCCAGCAGTTATACGAGCGAGCGGAATGAGCAGTTCTTC. Translating gives CASSYTSERNEQFF.

The gene calls are TRBV5-1 and TRBJ2-2; the D is unclear. CDR3 length: 13 amino acids. Trimming stripped 5 bases from V and 3 bases from J, with 8 bases between. Germline assignment: CDR1 SGHRS and CDR2 YFSETQ. The CDR3 region has the DNA TGCGCCAGCAGGAGGCAGGACACCGGGGAGCTGTTTTTT. Amino acid sequence: CASRRQDTGELFF.

The rearrangement uses TRBV4-2 and TRBJ2-1; 10 bases are a match to TRBD2. The CDR3 runs to 15 residues. With 3 bases clipped from V and 1 base from J, the junction kept 0 bases outside the gene matches. Germline V gene sequence: CDR1 LGHNA, CDR2 YNFKEQ. CDR3 in amino acids: CASSQTSGSYNEQFF. In DNA, the CDR3 is TGTGCCAGCAGCCAGACTAGCGGGTCCTACAATGAGCAGTTCTTC.

The V gene is TRBV7-9, the J gene TRBJ2-1; 9 bases are a match to TRBD2. The germline V gene encodes CDR1 SEHNR and CDR2 FQNEAQ (reference sequence). With V trimmed by 0 bases and J by 4 bases, 4 bases remained unmatched. This CDR3 has 16 residues. The CDR3 bases are TGTGCCAGCAGCTTAGCGCTAGCGGGGAGGTACAATGAGCAGTTCTTC. Translation gives CASSLALAGRYNEQFF.

The chain employs TRBV3-1 (or the pseudogene TRBV3-2) and TRBJ2-1; 10 bases fit TRBD1. Trimming took 4 bases from V and 8 from J; bases not matched to a gene: 8. Germline CDR1 is LGHDT and CDR2 is YNNKEL (reference sequence). The CDR3 loop spans 15 amino acids. In DNA form, the CDR3 reads TGTGCCAGCAGCCCCCGGGACAGGGGACTTTATGAGCAGTTCTTC. Translation gives CASSPRDRGLYEQFF.

The chain couples TRBV7-3 to TRBJ2-3; 7 bases are shared with TRBD1. CDR1 and CDR2 (germline): SGHTA, FQGTGA. Trimming at V came to 5 bases and at J to 7 bases, leaving 12 bases not matched to a gene. This CDR3 is built from 15 residues. The CDR3, as DNA: TGTGCCAGCAGCCCTTCAGTGGGCAGGGGGAATACGCAGTATTTT. It codes for CASSPSVGRGNTQYF.

This clone is a singleton in its sample. This sequence joins TRBV19 and TRBJ2-4; D is uncertain. Between the trimmed V and J ends, which lost 6 bases and 6 bases, there was a span of 15 bases. CDR3 size: 14 residues. The germline V gene encodes CDR1 LNHDA and CDR2 SQIVND (reference sequence). The CDR3 loop is CASSVGIGGNIQYF. In nucleotides, the CDR3 is TGTGCCAGTAGCGTCGGTATAGGCGGAAACATTCAGTACTTC.

The chain has TRBV2 and TRBJ1-2; D possibly corresponds to TRBD1 (5 bases). Trimming cost V 6 bases and J 3 bases, with 11 bases left between them. The CDR3 runs 13 residues. CDR1 is SNHLY and CDR2 is FYNNEI in the germline V gene. CDR3 residues: CASRKDMDYGYTF. The CDR3 DNA sequence: TGTGCCAGCAGGAAGGACATGGACTATGGCTACACCTTC.